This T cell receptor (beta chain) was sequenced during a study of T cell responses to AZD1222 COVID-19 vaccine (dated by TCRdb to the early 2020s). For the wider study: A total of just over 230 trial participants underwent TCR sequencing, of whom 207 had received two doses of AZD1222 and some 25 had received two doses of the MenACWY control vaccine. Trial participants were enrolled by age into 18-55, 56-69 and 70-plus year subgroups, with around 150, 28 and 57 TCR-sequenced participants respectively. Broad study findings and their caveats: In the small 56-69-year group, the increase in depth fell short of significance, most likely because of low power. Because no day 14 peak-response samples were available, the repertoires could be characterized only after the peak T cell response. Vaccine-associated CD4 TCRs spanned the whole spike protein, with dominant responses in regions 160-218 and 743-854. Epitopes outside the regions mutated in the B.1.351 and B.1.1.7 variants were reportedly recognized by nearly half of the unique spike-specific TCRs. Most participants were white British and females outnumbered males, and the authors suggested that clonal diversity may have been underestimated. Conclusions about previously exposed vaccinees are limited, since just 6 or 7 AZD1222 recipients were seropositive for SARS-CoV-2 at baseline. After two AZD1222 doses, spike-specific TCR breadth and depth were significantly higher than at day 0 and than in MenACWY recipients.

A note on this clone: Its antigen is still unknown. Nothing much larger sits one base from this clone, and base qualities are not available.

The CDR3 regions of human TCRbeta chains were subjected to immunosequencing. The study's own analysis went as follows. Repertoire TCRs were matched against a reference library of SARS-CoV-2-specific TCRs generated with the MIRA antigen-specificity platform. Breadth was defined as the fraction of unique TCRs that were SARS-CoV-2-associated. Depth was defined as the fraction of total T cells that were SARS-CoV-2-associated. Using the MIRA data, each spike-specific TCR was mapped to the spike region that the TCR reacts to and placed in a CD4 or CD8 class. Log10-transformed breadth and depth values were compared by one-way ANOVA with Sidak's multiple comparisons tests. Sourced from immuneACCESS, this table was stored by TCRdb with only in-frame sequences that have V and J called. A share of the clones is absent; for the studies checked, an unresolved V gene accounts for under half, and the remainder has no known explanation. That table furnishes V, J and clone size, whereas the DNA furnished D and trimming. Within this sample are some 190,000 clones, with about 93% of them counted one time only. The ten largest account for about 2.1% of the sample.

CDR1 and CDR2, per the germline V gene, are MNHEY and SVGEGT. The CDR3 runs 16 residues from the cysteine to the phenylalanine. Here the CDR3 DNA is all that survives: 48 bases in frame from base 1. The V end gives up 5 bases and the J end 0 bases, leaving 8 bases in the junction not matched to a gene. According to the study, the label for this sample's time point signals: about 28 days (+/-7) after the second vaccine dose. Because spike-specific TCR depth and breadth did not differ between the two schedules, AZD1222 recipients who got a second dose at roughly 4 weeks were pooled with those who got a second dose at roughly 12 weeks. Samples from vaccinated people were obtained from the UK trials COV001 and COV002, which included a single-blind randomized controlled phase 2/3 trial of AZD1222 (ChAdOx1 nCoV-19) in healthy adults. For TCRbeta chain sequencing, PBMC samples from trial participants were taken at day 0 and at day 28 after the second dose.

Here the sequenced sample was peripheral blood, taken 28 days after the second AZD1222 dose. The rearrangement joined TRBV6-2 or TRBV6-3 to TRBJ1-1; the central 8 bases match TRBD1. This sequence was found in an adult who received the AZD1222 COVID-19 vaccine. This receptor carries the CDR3 CASSQINRGVNTEAFF. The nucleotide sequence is TGTGCCAGCAGTCAAATCAACAGGGGGGTGAACACTGAAGCTTTCTTT.